Following are 23 T cell receptor beta chains from one sample sequenced in a study of blood T cell repertoires in COVID-19. The assay was immunoSEQ multiplex PCR, and TCRdb's table has in-frame clones only and misses some. Of more than 95,000 clones listed, 88% were seen once; the top ten hold roughly 8%. The sequenced material came from peripheral blood. These receptors came from a man aged 50-59 years with acute or convalescent COVID-19.

CDR3 sequence (DNA): TGTGCCAGCAGCCTGGGGGGGAATGAGCAGTTCTTC. Its protein is CASSLGGNEQFF. V usage is TRBV3-1 (or the pseudogene TRBV3-2) and J usage is TRBJ2-1; TRBD2 matches at 7 bases. In germline, CDR1 is LGHDT, CDR2 YNNKEL (reference sequence). The V and J ends lost 4 bases and 7 bases, in that order; junction bases with no gene match: 1. The CDR3 totals 12 residues.

V gene TRBV18 combines with J gene TRBJ2-7; D perhaps matches TRBD2 (6 bases). Germline V gene data show CDR1 as KGHSH and CDR2 as LQKENI. Deletions cut 3 bases from V and 2 bases from J, with 11 bases between. The CDR3 runs 14 residues. The CDR3 bases are TGTGCCAGCTCACCCGCGGCGGGGCCCTACGAGCAGTACTTC. Translation: CASSPAAGPYEQYF. The complete variable domain, with remaining parts taken from reference TRBV18 and TRBJ2-7, reads NAGVMQNPRHLVRRRGQEARLRCSPMKGHSHVYWYRQLPEEGLKFMVYLQKENIIDESGMPKERFSAEFPKEGPSILRIQQVVRGDSAAYFCASSPAAGPYEQYFGPGTRLTVT.

The V gene is TRBV30, the J gene TRBJ2-1, with TRBD2 matching over 7 bases. V trimming: 2 bases; J trimming: 10 bases; junction bases outside the gene matches: 11. CDR3 length: 14 residues. The V gene's germline CDR1 is GTSNPN and CDR2 SVGIG (reference sequence). This CDR3 is CAWSPGGTRGEQFF. Written as DNA, the CDR3 is TGTGCCTGGAGTCCCGGGGGGACCCGTGGCGAGCAGTTCTTC.

The rearrangement uses TRBV5-1 and TRBJ2-1; a possible D gene is TRBD2 (5 bases). Germline-derived CDR1 and CDR2 are SGHRS and YFSETQ. The CDR3 extends over 13 amino acids. The V end was cut by 2 bases, the J end by 6 bases, with 9 bases between. The CDR3 here is CASSFEGSNEQFF. The DNA for the CDR3 is TGCGCCAGCAGCTTTGAGGGAAGCAATGAGCAGTTCTTC.

The chain recombines TRBV18 with TRBJ2-1; weak D call: TRBD2 (5 bases). This CDR3 is 13 amino acids long. Trimming took off 3 bases at V and 10 bases at J, with 13 bases between the two ends. CDR1 is KGHSH and CDR2 is LQKENI in the germline V gene. Here the CDR3 reads CASSPFGGVEQFF. CDR3 DNA sequence: TGTGCCAGCTCACCGTTTGGAGGAGTCGAGCAGTTCTTC.

CDR3 sequence reads: CAFRTGQNQPQHF. CDR3 in DNA: TGTGCCTTTCGGACAGGCCAAAATCAGCCCCAGCATTTT. V usage is TRBV30 and J usage is TRBJ1-5, with 7 bases identical to TRBD1. The CDR3 extends over 13 amino acids. The germline CDR1 and CDR2 sequences are GTSNPN and SVGIG (reference sequence). V lost 7 bases and J lost 4; bases outside the gene matches: 7.

The chain has TRBV10-3 and TRBJ2-3, with 9 bases aligning to TRBD2. The CDR3 loop spans 17 amino acids. CDR1 is ENHRY and CDR2 is SYGVKD in the germline V gene. J lost 2 bases, V lost 6 bases, and 12 bases had no gene match. CDR3 nucleotide sequence: TGTGCCATCAGGTCCTACATCCTAGCGGGATCCACAGATACGCAGTATTTT. Amino acid sequence: CAIRSYILAGSTDTQYF.

V is TRBV7-9 and J is TRBJ1-3; 8 positions match TRBD1. CDR3 length: 15 amino acids. Trimming at V came to 5 bases and at J to 3 bases, leaving 6 bases not matched to a gene. CDR1 and CDR2 from the germline V gene are SEHNR and FQNEAQ (reference sequence). The CDR3, as DNA: TGTGCCAGCAGCGTTCAGGGGGCAGATGGAAACACCATATATTTT. Its translation: CASSVQGADGNTIYF.

The chain has TRBV12-3 or TRBV12-4 and TRBJ2-3; D gene unclear. There are 11 residues in the CDR3. V dropped 2 bases and J dropped 6 bases, with 3 bases sitting between them. CDR3 region: CASSLQDTQYF. The DNA for the CDR3 is TGTGCCAGCAGTTTACAGGATACGCAGTATTTT.

The genes are TRBV7-8 and TRBJ1-2; 8 nucleotides align to TRBD1. This CDR3 region has 14 residues. V dropped 7 bases and J dropped 6; count of bases not matched to a gene: 10. Germline loops: CDR1 SGHVS, CDR2 FQNEAQ. The CDR3 loop is CASTLHPGGDGYTF. CDR3 DNA sequence: TGTGCCAGCACCCTCCACCCAGGGGGCGATGGCTACACCTTC.

This clone was counted a few times. V gene TRBV6-1 combines with J gene TRBJ2-7; 8 nucleotides align to TRBD1. The CDR3 covers 14 residues. The ends lost 2 bases at V and 3 bases at J; junction bases unmatched: 3. The germline CDR1 and CDR2 sequences are MNHNS and SASEGT. CDR3 protein: CASSEFGQGYEQYF. The CDR3 region has the DNA TGTGCCAGCAGTGAATTCGGACAGGGCTACGAGCAGTACTTC.

V usage is TRBV6-5 and J usage is TRBJ2-7, with TRBD2 matching over 12 bases. After removal of 2 bases from V and 6 bases from J, the junction contained 8 bases not matched to a gene. Germline V lookup: CDR1 MNHEY, CDR2 SVGAGI. This CDR3 is 16 amino acids long. The CDR3 loop is CASSYRPRLAGAEQYF. CDR3 coding DNA: TGTGCCAGCAGTTACCGACCGCGACTAGCGGGAGCCGAGCAGTACTTC.

This clone came up a few times. This chain connects TRBV27 to TRBJ1-2; D is perhaps TRBD1 (6 bases). CDR1 and CDR2 (germline): MNHEY, SMNVEV (reference sequence). CDR3 length: 14 amino acids. V lost 5 bases, J lost 5 bases, and 15 bases lay in between. CDR3 amino acids: CASSATGRRYGYTF. The CDR3 DNA is TGTGCCAGCAGTGCTACAGGGAGAAGGTATGGCTACACCTTC.

V usage is TRBV11-2 and J usage is TRBJ1-5, with 9 bases fitting TRBD1. Germline CDR1 SGHAT, CDR2 FQNNGV. The CDR3 is 14 amino acids. After removal of 3 bases from V and 4 bases from J, the junction contained 1 base not matched to a gene. CDR3: CASSLDRGNQPQHF. In DNA form, the CDR3 reads TGTGCCAGCAGCTTGGACAGGGGAAATCAGCCCCAGCATTTT.

The chain employs TRBV25-1 and TRBJ1-2; unclear D gene. V shed 10 bases and J shed 2 bases, with 11 bases lying between them. This CDR3 is built from 12 residues. CDR1 and CDR2 (germline): MGHDK, SYGVNS. The CDR3 here is CATRSGNYGYTF. The CDR3 region has the DNA TGTGCCACCCGGTCGGGGAACTATGGCTACACCTTC.

This clone has more than one count but fewer than ten. The chain employs TRBV29-1 and TRBJ1-2; weak D call: TRBD1 (6 bases). V was cut by 7 bases and J by 7 bases, with 13 bases left in between. Germline loops: CDR1 SQVTM, CDR2 ANQGSEA. The CDR3 is 11 amino acids. CDR3 in DNA: TGCAGCGCTCGGACAGACCCTGGCTACACCTTC. It yields the protein CSARTDPGYTF.

The chain links TRBV7-2 to TRBJ2-5; a weak D match, TRBD1 (6 bases). CDR1 SGHTA and CDR2 FQGNSA come from the germline V gene. CDR3 size: 14 residues. Trimming stripped 5 bases from V and 4 bases from J, with 14 bases between. The CDR3: CASSARQAGETQYF. The CDR3 DNA reads as TGTGCCAGCAGCGCCCGACAGGCAGGAGAGACCCAGTACTTC.

This chain joins TRBV19 and TRBJ2-1; 10 bases are shared with TRBD2. Germline V gives CDR1 LNHDA, CDR2 SQIVND (reference sequence). The ends lost 5 bases at V and 7 bases at J; junction bases unmatched: 14. The CDR3 runs to 17 residues. The CDR3 bases are TGTGCCAGTAGTCCCTCGTTCCTAGCGGGAGTCATAAATGAGCAGTTCTTC. Residues: CASSPSFLAGVINEQFF.

The V gene is TRBV6-5, the J gene TRBJ2-1; D is possibly TRBD2 (5 bases). Trimming shortened V by 4 bases and J by 6 bases, and 19 bases separated the two germline ends. This CDR3 has 16 amino acids. Germline lookup yields CDR1 MNHEY and CDR2 SVGAGI. The CDR3 loop reads CASSSAGIMRGNEQFF. The CDR3 region has the DNA TGTGCCAGCAGTTCCGCCGGGATTATGCGCGGCAATGAGCAGTTCTTC.

J is TRBJ2-1 and V is TRBV3-1 (or the pseudogene TRBV3-2), with D hard to call. The ends were cut back, 1 base at V and 6 bases at J, with 7 bases in the middle. This CDR3 spans 13 amino acids. The germline V gene encodes CDR1 LGHDT and CDR2 YNNKEL (reference sequence). CDR3 region: CASSQGALNEQFF. The CDR3 DNA sequence: TGTGCCAGCAGCCAAGGGGCCCTCAATGAGCAGTTCTTC.

The rearrangement uses TRBV29-1 and TRBJ2-7; TRBD1 matches 9 bases. The CDR3 extends over 13 amino acids. V gave up 3 bases and J gave up 7 bases; unmatched junction bases: 7. Germline V gene sequence: CDR1 SQVTM, CDR2 ANQGSEA. CDR3 sequence reads: CSVEGQGFREQYF. As DNA, the CDR3 is TGCAGCGTTGAGGGACAGGGCTTTAGGGAGCAGTACTTC.

V usage is TRBV30 and J usage is TRBJ2-3, with 9 positions matching TRBD2. V trimming: 0 bases; J trimming: 0 bases; junction bases outside the gene matches: 10. The germline gives CDR1 GTSNPN, CDR2 SVGIG (reference sequence). The CDR3 contains 18 residues. Written as DNA, the CDR3 is TGTGCCTGGAGTGTTCCCAGATACCTAGCGGGGAGCACAGATACGCAGTATTTT. As protein: CAWSVPRYLAGSTDTQYF.

The chain joins TRBV29-1 to TRBJ1-1; no clear D. With 3 bases removed from V and 10 bases from J, the gap between germline ends came to 12 bases. The CDR3 consists of 11 residues. Germline V CDR1 and CDR2: SQVTM, ANQGSEA. The CDR3 loop is CSVDIERGAFF. The CDR3, as DNA: TGCAGCGTTGATATAGAAAGAGGAGCTTTCTTT.